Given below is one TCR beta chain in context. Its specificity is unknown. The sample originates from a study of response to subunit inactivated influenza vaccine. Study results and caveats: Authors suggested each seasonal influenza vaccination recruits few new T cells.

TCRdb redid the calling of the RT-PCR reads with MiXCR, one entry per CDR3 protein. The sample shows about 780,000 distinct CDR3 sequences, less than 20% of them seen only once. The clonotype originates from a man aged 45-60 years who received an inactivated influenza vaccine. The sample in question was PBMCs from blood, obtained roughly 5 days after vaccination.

This chain's CDR3 is CASSLVSFGANEQFF. Here the CDR3 DNA reads TGTGCCAGCAGCTTGGTGTCTTTTGGGGCCAATGAGCAGTTCTTC. The chain is built from TRBV7-9 and TRBJ2-1, with a possible D match to TRBD1 (5 bases). V lost 3 bases, J lost 6 bases, and 15 bases lay in between. Germline CDR1 and CDR2: SEHNR and FQNEAQ (reference sequence). The CDR3 covers 15 residues.